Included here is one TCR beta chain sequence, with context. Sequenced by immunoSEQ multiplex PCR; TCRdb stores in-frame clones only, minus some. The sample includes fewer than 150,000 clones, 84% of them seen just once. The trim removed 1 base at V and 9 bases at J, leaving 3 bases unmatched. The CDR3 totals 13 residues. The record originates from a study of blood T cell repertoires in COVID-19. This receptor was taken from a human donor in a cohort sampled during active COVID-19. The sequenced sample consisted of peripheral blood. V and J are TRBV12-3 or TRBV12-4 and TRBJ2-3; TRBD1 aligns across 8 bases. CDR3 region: CASSLGRQGTQYF. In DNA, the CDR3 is TGTGCCAGCAGTTTAGGCCGACAGGGGACGCAGTATTTT.